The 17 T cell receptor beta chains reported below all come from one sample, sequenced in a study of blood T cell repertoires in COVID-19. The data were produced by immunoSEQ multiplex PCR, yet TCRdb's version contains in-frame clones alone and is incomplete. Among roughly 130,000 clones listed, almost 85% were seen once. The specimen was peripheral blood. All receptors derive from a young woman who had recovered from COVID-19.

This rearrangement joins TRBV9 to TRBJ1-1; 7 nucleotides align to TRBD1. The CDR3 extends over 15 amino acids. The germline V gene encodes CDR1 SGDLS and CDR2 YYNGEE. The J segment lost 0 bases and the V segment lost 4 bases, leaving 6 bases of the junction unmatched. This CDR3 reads CASSHRQGLNTEAFF. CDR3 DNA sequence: TGTGCCAGCAGCCACCGACAGGGCTTGAACACTGAAGCTTTCTTT.

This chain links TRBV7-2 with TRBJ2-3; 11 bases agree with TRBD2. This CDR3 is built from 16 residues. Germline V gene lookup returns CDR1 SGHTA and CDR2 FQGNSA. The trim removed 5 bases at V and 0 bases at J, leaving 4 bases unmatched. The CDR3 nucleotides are TGTGCCAGCAGCCCACTAGCGGGAGTGAGCACAGATACGCAGTATTTT. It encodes CASSPLAGVSTDTQYF.

The CDR3 sequence is CAISHRDRGSYEQYF. The CDR3, as DNA: TGTGCCATCAGTCACAGGGACAGAGGGTCCTACGAGCAGTACTTC. The rearrangement links TRBV10-3 to TRBJ2-7, with 7 bases lining up with TRBD1. Germline lookup yields CDR1 ENHRY and CDR2 SYGVKD. This CDR3 comprises 15 residues. V trimming: 5 bases; J trimming: 1 base; junction bases outside the gene matches: 8.

CDR3 sequence: CASSLGTRQNTDTQYF. The CDR3 coding sequence is TGTGCCAGCAGCTTAGGGACAAGGCAAAACACAGATACGCAGTATTTT. The V and J genes are TRBV11-3 and TRBJ2-3; maybe TRBD1 (5 bases). V shed 1 base and J shed 2 bases, with 13 bases lying between them. The CDR3 loop spans 16 amino acids. Germline CDR1 is SGHNT and CDR2 is YENEEA. The entire variable domain, with the rest obtained from reference TRBV11-3 and TRBJ2-3, is as follows: EAGVVQSPRYKIIEKKQPVAFWCNPISGHNTLYWYLQNLGQGPELLIRYENEEAVDDSQLPKDRFSAERLKGVDSTLKIQPAELGDSAVYLCASSLGTRQNTDTQYFGPGTRLTVL.

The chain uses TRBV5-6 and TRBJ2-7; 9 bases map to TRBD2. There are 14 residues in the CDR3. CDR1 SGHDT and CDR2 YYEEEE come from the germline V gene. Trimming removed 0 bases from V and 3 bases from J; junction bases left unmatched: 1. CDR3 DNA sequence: TGTGCCAGCAGCTTGGGAGCGGGAGGCTACGAGCAGTACTTC. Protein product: CASSLGAGGYEQYF.

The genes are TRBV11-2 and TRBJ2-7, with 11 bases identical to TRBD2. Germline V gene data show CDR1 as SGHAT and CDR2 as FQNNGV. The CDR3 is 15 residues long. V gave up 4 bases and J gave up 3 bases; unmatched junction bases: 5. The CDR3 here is CASSSIAGGVYEQYF. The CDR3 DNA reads TGTGCCAGCAGCTCGATAGCGGGGGGGGTCTACGAGCAGTACTTC. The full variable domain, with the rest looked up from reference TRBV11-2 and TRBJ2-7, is EAGVAQSPRYKIIEKRQSVAFWCNPISGHATLYWYQQILGQGPKLLIQFQNNGVVDDSQLPKDRFSAERLKGVDSTLKIQPAKLEDSAVYLCASSSIAGGVYEQYFGPGTRLTVT.

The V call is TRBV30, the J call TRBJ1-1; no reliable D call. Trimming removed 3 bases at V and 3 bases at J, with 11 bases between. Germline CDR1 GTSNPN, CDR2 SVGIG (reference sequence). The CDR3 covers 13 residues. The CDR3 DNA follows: TGTGCCTGGAGAAGAAGGAGGGACACTGAAGCTTTCTTT. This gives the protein CAWRRRRDTEAFF. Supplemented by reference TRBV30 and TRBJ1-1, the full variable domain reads SQTIHQWPATLVQPVGSPLSLECTVEGTSNPNLYWYRQAAGRGLQLLFYSVGIGQISSEVPQNLSASRPQDRQFILSSKKLLLSDSGFYLCAWRRRRDTEAFFGQGTRLTVV.

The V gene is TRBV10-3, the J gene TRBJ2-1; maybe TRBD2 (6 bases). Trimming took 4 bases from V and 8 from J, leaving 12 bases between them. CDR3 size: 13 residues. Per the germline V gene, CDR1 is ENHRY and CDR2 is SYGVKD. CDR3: CAISGIGSDEQFF. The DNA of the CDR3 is TGTGCCATCAGTGGGATCGGGAGCGATGAGCAGTTCTTC.

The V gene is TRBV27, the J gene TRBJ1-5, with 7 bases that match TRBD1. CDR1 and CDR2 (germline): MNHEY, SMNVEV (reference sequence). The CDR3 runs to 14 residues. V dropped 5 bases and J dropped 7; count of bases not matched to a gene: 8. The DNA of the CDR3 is TGTGCCAGCAGTATAGGGGGCAGGGGGCAGCCCCAGCATTTT. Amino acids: CASSIGGRGQPQHF.

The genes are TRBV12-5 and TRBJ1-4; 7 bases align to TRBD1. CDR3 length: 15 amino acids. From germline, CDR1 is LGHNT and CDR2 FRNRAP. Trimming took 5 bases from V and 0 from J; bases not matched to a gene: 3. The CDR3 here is CASGQGQSTNEKLFF. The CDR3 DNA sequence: TGTGCTAGTGGTCAGGGACAGTCAACTAATGAAAAACTGTTTTTT.

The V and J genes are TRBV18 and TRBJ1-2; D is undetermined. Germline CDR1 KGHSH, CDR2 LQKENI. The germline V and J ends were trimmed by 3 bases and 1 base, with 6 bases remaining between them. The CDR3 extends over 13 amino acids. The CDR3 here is CASSPGDNYGYTF. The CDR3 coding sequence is TGTGCCAGCTCACCCGGGGATAACTATGGCTACACCTTC. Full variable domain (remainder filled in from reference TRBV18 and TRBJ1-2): NAGVMQNPRHLVRRRGQEARLRCSPMKGHSHVYWYRQLPEEGLKFMVYLQKENIIDESGMPKERFSAEFPKEGPSILRIQQVVRGDSAAYFCASSPGDNYGYTFGSGTRLTVV.

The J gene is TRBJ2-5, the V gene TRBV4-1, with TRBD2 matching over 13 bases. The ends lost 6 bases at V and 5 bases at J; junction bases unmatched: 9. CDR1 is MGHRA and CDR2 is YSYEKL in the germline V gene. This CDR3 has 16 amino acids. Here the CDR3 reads CASRTSTSGGAETQYF. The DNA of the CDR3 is TGCGCCAGCAGAACAAGCACTAGCGGGGGGGCTGAGACCCAGTACTTC.

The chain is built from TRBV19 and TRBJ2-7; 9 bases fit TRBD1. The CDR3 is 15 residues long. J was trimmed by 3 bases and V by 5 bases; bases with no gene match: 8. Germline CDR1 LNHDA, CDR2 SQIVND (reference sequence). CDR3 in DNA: TGTGCCAGTAGTCGCTCCGGGACAGGGAACTACGAGCAGTACTTC. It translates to CASSRSGTGNYEQYF.

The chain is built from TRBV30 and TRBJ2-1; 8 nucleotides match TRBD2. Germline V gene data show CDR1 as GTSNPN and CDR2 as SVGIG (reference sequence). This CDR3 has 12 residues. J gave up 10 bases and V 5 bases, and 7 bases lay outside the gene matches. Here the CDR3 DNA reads TGTGCCTGGGGCAGGACTAGCCGAGAGCAGTTCTTC. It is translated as CAWGRTSREQFF.

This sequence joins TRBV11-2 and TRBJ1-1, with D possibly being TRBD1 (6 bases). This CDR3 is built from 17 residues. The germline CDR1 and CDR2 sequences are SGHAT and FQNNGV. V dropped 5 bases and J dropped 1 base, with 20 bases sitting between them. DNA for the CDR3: TGTGCCAGCAGCCCCAGGGGAAAGGCCCCCTCGAACACTGAAGCTTTCTTT. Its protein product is CASSPRGKAPSNTEAFF.

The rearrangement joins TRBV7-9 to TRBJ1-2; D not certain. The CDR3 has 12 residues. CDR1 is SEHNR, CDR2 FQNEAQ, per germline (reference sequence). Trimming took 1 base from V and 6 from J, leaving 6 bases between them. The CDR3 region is CASSLDIHGYTF. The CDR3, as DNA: TGTGCCAGCAGCTTAGACATACATGGCTACACCTTC.

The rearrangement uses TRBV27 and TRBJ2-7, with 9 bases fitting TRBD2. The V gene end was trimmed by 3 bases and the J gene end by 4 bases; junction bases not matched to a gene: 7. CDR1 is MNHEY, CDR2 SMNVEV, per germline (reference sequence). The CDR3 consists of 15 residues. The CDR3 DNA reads TGTGCCAGCAGTTTGGGAGCGGGAGGATCGTACGAGCAGTACTTC. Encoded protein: CASSLGAGGSYEQYF.